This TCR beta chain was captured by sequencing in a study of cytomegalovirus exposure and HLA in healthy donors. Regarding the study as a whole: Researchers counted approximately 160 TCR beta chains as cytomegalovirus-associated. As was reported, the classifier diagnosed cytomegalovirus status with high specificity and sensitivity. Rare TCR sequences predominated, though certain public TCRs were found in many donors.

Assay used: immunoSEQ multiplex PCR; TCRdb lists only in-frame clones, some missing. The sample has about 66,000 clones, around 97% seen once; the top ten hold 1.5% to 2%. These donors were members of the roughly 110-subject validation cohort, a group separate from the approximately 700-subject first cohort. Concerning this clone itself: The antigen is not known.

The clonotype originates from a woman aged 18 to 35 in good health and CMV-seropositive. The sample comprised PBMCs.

The DNA of the CDR3 is TGTGCCAGCAGCTGGGCAGGGGGACGAGAAAAACTGTTTTTT. Amino acid sequence: CASSWAGGREKLFF. The chain employs TRBV28 and TRBJ1-4; 7 bases are a match to TRBD1. V shed 6 bases and J 8 bases; nucleotides not matched to a gene: 9. The CDR3 sequence is 14 residues long. Germline V gene sequence: CDR1 MDHEN, CDR2 SYDVKM.